This entry describes one T cell receptor beta chain. The antigen it recognizes is unknown. The sample holds no much larger clone one base away, and base qualities are not on file. This sample was included in a study of blood T cell repertoires in COVID-19 (dated by TCRdb to 2020 to 2022). In terms of the full investigation: The collaborator samples originated in the United States, Italy and Spain and spanned the acute and convalescent phases of COVID-19. The prospective study material was composed of cDNA or gDNA derived from T cells, B-cell-depleted T cells, or PBMCs. The dataset comprised deeply sampled blood TCRbeta repertoires from subjects exposed to, actively infected with, or recovered from COVID-19. The repertoires were released in a freely available public database meant as a resource for research on the immune response to SARS-CoV-2. The samples were drawn from two sources: the first 160 participants of the ongoing ImmuneRACE study, and some 1,300 subjects contributed by 6 global collaborators. A de-identified subject ID, COVID-19 status, age in years and sex were almost always included in the sample metadata. HLA class I and class II types, where available, came from metadata supplied by the sample provider rather than from assay-based typing. What the research found in general, with its limitations: The amount of clinical and demographic metadata varied by source and participant and was provided uncurated.

TCRbeta CDR3 regions were amplified from genomic DNA by means of the immunoSEQ Assay, a bias-controlled multiplex PCR. The paper's processing steps were these. Within the assay, amplification of reference gene primers was used to estimate how many nucleated cells each sample contained. To quantify the absolute abundance of each unique TCRbeta CDR3 rearrangement, sequence reads were collapsed and filtered. Productive Simpson clonality was computed per sample as the square root of Simpson's diversity index over productive rearrangements. In TCRdb, the immuneACCESS table is reduced to in-frame sequences with V and J assigned. These tables do not hold every clone; where another copy was compared, an unresolved V gene accounts for under half, and the others remain unexplained. V, J and clone size are taken as reported in that table, and D and trimming were inferred from the DNA itself. The sample profile shows about 74,000 clones; roughly 91% of them were found once. Around 29% of the sample is in the top ten clones.

Each collaborating institution followed its own protocols to collect whole blood in K2EDTA tubes. For TCRbeta analysis, collaborators shipped samples in one of three forms: frozen whole blood, isolated PBMCs, or DNA extracted from either of those sample types. Trimming removed 6 bases from V and 3 bases from J, leaving 17 bases between the germline ends. CDR1 SGHVS and CDR2 FNYEAQ are derived from the germline V gene. The CDR3, cysteine through phenylalanine, is 16 amino acids long. Only CDR3 DNA remains: 48 bases, in frame from the first base. The chain uses TRBV7-6 and TRBJ2-2; tentative D gene TRBD2, with 5 bases matching. What was sequenced was peripheral blood. This sequence was found in a woman older than 75 with active or convalescent COVID-19. For the CDR3, the sequence is CASSPIRGQDTGELFF. The DNA sequence follows: TGTGCCAGCAGTCCTATTCGGGGTCAGGACACCGGGGAGCTGTTTTTT.